This record covers a single T cell receptor (beta chain). Its cognate antigen is unknown. This sample stems from a study of OX40 agonist ivuxolimab in advanced cancers. Study-wide results and limits: Determination of antigen specificity was not performed for the expanded peripheral T cells.

Clones were sequenced by immunoSEQ multiplex PCR, and TCRdb holds only the in-frame ones, with some missing. The sample yields tens of thousands of clones, over 75% seen once. Trimming removed 2 bases at V and 2 bases at J, with 11 bases between. The CDR3 length is 14 residues. The germline CDR1 and CDR2 sequences are SGDLS and YYNGEE. Sequenced material: CD4+ or CD8+ T cells sorted from blood, taken in a trial of the OX40 agonist ivuxolimab. This TCR came from an adult with an advanced solid tumor such as melanoma, head and neck, liver or kidney cancer. This chain joins TRBV9 and TRBJ2-7; a weak D match, TRBD2 (6 bases). The CDR3 loop is CASSVGGFAYEQYF. The DNA of the CDR3 is TGTGCCAGCAGCGTCGGGGGTTTTGCCTACGAGCAGTACTTC.